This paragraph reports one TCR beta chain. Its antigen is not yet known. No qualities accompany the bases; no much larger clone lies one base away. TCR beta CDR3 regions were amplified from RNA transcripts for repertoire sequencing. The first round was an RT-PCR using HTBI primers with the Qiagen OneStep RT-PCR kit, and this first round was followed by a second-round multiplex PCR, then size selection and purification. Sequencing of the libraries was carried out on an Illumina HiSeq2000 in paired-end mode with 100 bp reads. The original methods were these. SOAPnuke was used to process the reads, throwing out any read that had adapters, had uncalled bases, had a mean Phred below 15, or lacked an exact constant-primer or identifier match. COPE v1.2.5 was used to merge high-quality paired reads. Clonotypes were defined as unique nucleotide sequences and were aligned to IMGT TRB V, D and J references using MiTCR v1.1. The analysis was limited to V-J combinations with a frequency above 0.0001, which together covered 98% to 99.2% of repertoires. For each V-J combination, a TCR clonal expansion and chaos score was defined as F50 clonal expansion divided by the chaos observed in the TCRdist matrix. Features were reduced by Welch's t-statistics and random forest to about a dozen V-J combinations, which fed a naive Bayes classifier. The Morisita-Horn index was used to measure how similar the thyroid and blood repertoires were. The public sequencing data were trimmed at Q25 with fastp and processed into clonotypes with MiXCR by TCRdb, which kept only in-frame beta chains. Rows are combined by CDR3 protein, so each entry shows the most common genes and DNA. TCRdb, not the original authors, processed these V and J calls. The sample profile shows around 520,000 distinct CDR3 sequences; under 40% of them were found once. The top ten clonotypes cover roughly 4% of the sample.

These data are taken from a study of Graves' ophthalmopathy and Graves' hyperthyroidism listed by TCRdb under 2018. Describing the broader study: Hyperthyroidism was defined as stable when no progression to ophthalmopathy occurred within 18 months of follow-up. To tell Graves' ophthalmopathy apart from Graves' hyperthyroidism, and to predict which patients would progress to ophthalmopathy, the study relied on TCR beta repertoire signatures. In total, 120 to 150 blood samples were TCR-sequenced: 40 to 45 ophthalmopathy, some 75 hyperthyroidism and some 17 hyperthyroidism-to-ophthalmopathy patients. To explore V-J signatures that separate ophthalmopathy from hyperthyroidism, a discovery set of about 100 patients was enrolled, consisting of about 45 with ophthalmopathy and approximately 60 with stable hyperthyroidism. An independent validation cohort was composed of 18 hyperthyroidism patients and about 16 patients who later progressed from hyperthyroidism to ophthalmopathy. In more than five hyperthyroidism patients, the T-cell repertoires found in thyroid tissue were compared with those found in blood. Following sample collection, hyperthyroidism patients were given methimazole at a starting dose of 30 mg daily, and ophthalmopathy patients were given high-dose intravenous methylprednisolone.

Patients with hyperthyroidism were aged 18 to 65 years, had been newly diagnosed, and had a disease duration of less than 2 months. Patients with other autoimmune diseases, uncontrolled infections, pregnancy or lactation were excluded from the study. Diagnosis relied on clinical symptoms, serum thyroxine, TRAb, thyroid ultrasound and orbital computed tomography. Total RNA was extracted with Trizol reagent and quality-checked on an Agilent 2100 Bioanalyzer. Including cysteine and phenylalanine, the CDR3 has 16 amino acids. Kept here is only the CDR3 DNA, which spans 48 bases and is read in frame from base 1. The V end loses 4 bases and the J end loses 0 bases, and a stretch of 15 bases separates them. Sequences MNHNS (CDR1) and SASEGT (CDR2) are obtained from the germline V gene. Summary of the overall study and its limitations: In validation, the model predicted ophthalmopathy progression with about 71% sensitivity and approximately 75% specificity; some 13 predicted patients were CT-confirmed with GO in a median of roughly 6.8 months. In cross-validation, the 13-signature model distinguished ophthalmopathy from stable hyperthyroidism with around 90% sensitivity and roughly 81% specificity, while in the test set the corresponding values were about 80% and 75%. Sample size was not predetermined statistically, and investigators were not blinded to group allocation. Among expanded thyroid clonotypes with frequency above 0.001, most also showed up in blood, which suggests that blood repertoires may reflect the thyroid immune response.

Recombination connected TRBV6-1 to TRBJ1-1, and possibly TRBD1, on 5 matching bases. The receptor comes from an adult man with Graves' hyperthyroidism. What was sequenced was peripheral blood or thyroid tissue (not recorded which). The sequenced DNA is TGTGCCAGCAGTGGCCGGGGCGGGGGAATGAACACTGAAGCTTTCTTT. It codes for CASSGRGGGMNTEAFF.